Listed here are 4 T cell receptor beta chains from one sample, sequenced in a study of cytomegalovirus exposure and HLA in healthy donors. The primer mix had 60 Vbeta and 13 Jbeta primers. Sequencing was performed with immunoSEQ multiplex PCR; in TCRdb, only in-frame clones are kept and a portion is missing. The top ten hold approximately 9.8% of the sample, which has 150,000 to 200,000 clones, about 80% seen once. Sequenced: PBMCs. The receptors here all came from a man between 18 and 29 years old in good health and CMV-seropositive.

The sample holds a few counts of this clone. This chain links TRBV6-1 with TRBJ1-2; 7 positions agree with TRBD1. Germline CDR1 MNHNS, CDR2 SASEGT. This CDR3 region has 14 residues. Losses at the gene ends were 6 bases for V and 5 bases for J; bases not matched to a gene: 9. For the CDR3, the DNA is TGTGCCAGCAGCCAAGAGGCAGGGGGTTATGGCTACACCTTC. Translated: CASSQEAGGYGYTF.

The chain has TRBV5-1 and TRBJ2-2; 10 nucleotides align to TRBD2. V lost 4 bases, J lost 5 bases, and 5 bases stayed unmatched. Germline loops: CDR1 SGHRS, CDR2 YFSETQ. The CDR3 is made up of 15 amino acids. The CDR3 is CASSEPGLATGELFF. In DNA form, the CDR3 reads TGCGCCAGCAGCGAACCGGGACTAGCGACCGGGGAGCTGTTTTTT.

This clone was found a few times. This chain uses TRBV11-3 with TRBJ2-7; TRBD2 is a possible D gene (6 bases). Per germline, CDR1 SGHNT and CDR2 YENEEA. There are 13 residues in the CDR3. Trimming removed 8 bases at V and 4 bases at J, with 15 bases between. CDR3 region: CASGPAAGYEQYF. For the CDR3, the DNA is TGTGCCAGCGGTCCTGCGGCGGGGTACGAGCAGTACTTC.

The V gene is TRBV28, the J gene TRBJ1-3, with 7 bases matching TRBD1. Germline V gives CDR1 MDHEN, CDR2 SYDVKM. There are 16 residues in the CDR3. Germline trimming cut 1 base from V and 1 base from J; bases unmatched to any gene: 4. CDR3 in DNA: TGTGCCAGCAGTTTATACAGGGGAAATTCTGGAAACACCATATATTTT. It yields the protein CASSLYRGNSGNTIYF.